These 3 T cell receptor beta chains share one sample of origin, sequenced in a study of response to subunit inactivated influenza vaccine. Each CDR3 protein gets one entry after TCRdb re-called the RT-PCR reads with MiXCR. The sample records 500,000 to 550,000 distinct CDR3 sequences, roughly 23% being singletons. The same sample was also studied in work on T cells expressing NK-cell markers. That source notes: Libraries used 5'RACE template switching adding universal primer site and UMIs.

Source: CD4+ T cells sorted from PBMCs, taken about 13 days after vaccination. These receptors originate from a man between 50 and 59 years old who received an inactivated influenza vaccine.

J is TRBJ2-1 and V is TRBV11-2; 9 positions agree with TRBD2. The CDR3 runs to 18 residues. Germline-derived CDR1 and CDR2 are SGHAT and FQNNGV. With 0 bases clipped from V and 7 bases from J, the junction kept 13 bases outside the gene matches. CDR3 coding DNA: TGTGCCAGCAGCTTAGATGGTCCCTCAGCGGGGGGCAGGAATGAGCAGTTCTTC. Amino acids: CASSLDGPSAGGRNEQFF.

This clonotype appeared a few times. The CDR3 DNA sequence: TGCGCCAGCAGGAAGGCAGGGGACACCGGGGAGCTGTTTTTT. This translates into CASRKAGDTGELFF. The chain carries TRBV5-1 and TRBJ2-2; D is perhaps TRBD1 (6 bases). Germline V gives CDR1 SGHRS, CDR2 YFSETQ. The V end lost 5 bases, the J end lost 3 bases, and 11 bases lay between the germline ends. This CDR3 region has 14 residues. Using reference TRBV5-1 and TRBJ2-2 for the parts outside the CDR3, the full variable domain is KAGVTQTPRYLIKTRGQQVTLSCSPISGHRSVSWYQQTPGQGLQFLFEYFSETQRNKGNFPGRFSGRQFSNSRSEMNVSTLELGDSALYLCASRKAGDTGELFFGEGSRLTVL.

This clonotype was observed a handful of times. CDR3 DNA: TGCAGTGCTAGGCGGGACAGGGAGGCTTTCTTT. It yields the protein CSARRDREAFF. The chain couples TRBV20-1 to TRBJ1-1; 9 bases agree with TRBD1. Germline loops: CDR1 DFQATT, CDR2 SNEGSKA (reference sequence). The CDR3 contains 11 residues. V lost 3 bases and J lost 11; bases outside the gene matches: 4.